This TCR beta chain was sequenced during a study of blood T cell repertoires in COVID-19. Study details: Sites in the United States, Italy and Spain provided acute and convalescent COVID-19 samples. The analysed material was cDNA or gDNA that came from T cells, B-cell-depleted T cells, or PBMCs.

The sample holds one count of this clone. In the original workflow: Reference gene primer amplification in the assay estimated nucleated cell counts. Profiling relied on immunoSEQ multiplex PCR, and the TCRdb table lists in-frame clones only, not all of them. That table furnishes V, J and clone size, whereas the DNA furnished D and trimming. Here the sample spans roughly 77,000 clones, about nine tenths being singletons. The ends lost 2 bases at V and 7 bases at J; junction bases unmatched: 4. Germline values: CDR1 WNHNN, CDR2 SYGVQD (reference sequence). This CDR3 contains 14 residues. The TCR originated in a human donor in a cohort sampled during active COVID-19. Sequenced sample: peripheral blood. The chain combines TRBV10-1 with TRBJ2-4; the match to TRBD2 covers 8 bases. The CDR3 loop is CASSEGRLANIQYF. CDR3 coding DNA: TGCGCCAGCAGTGAGGGGAGACTAGCGAACATTCAGTACTTC.